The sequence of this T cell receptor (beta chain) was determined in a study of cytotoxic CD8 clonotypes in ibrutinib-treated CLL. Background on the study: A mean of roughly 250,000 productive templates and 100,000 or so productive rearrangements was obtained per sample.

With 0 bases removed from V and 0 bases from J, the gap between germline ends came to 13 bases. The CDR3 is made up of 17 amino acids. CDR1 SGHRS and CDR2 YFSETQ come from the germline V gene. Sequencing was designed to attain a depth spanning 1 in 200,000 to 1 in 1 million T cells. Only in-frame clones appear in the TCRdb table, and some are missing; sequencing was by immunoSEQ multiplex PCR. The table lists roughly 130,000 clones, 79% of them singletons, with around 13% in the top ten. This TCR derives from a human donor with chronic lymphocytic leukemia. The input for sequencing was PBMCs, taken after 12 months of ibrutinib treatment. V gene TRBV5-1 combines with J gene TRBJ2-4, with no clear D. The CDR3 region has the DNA TGCGCCAGCAGCTTGGAGGCAGGCCAGCTAGCCAAAAACATTCAGTACTTC. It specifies CASSLEAGQLAKNIQYF. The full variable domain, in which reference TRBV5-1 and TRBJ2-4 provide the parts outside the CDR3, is KAGVTQTPRYLIKTRGQQVTLSCSPISGHRSVSWYQQTPGQGLQFLFEYFSETQRNKGNFPGRFSGRQFSNSRSEMNVSTLELGDSALYLCASSLEAGQLAKNIQYFGAGTRLSVL.